Each of the 32 T cell receptor beta chains below was sequenced from the same sample in a study of ipilimumab plus nivolumab after autologous stem cell transplantation. The assay was immunoSEQ multiplex PCR, and TCRdb's table has in-frame clones only and misses some. Of roughly 86,000 clones in the sample, over 80% were seen once. This specimen was PBMCs, taken in a trial of ipilimumab plus nivolumab as post-transplant consolidation. These receptors originate from a male donor with diffuse large B-cell lymphoma.

V is TRBV23-1 and J is TRBJ2-7; D gene ambiguous. TRBV23-1 is noted as an ORF with a role that remains uncertain. Trimming cost V 1 base and J 5 bases, with 12 bases left between them. The CDR3 is 14 amino acids. The chain's CDR3 is CASSQFISRDEQYF. CDR3 coding DNA: TGCGCCAGCAGTCAATTTATCTCCAGAGACGAGCAGTACTTC.

The chain uses TRBV10-2 and TRBJ1-2; possibly TRBD1 for D (6 bases). The CDR3 length is 18 residues. Trimming shortened V by 0 bases and J by 6 bases, and 23 bases separated the two germline ends. CDR1 and CDR2 from the germline V gene are WSHSY and SAAADI. The CDR3 DNA is TGCGCCAGCAGTGAGTCGCGGGAGGGGGGCTCAGCGGTTGATGGCTACACCTTC. Encoded protein: CASSESREGGSAVDGYTF.

This chain links TRBV10-1 with TRBJ2-6; D gene unclear. Germline assignment: CDR1 WNHNN and CDR2 SYGVQD (reference sequence). CDR3 size: 17 residues. With 5 bases removed from V and 5 bases from J, the gap between germline ends came to 19 bases. CDR3 DNA: TGCGCCAGCAGTACCCCAATCGCACAAAGTCGGGCCAACGTCCTGACTTTC. Translating it yields CASSTPIAQSRANVLTF.

This clone was found once. This chain joins TRBV29-1 and TRBJ2-5; no firm D call. The V end was cut by 1 base, the J end by 5 bases, with 11 bases between. CDR3 length: 13 amino acids. Germline values: CDR1 SQVTM, CDR2 ANQGSEA. The CDR3 sequence: CSVEGSQSETQYF. The DNA for the CDR3 is TGCAGCGTTGAAGGTTCGCAATCGGAGACCCAGTACTTC.

V gene TRBV7-6 combines with J gene TRBJ2-5, with D unresolved. Looked up from germline, CDR1 is SGHVS and CDR2 is FNYEAQ. V lost 4 bases, J lost 5 bases, and 5 bases lay in between. There are 11 residues in the CDR3. The CDR3 protein is CASSSSETQYF. CDR3 nucleotides: TGTGCCAGCAGCTCGTCGGAGACCCAGTACTTC.

The chain uses TRBV19 and TRBJ1-2; TRBD1 agrees at 11 bases. The length of the CDR3 is 15 residues. Trimming took 6 bases from V and 6 from J; bases not matched to a gene: 9. The V gene's germline CDR1 is LNHDA and CDR2 SQIVND (reference sequence). In nucleotides, the CDR3 is TGTGCCAGTAGCATCGGACAGGGGGCGCTGGATGGCTACACCTTC. Translating gives CASSIGQGALDGYTF.

This clone was seen a few times. V and J are TRBV18 and TRBJ2-7, with TRBD1 matching 10 bases. The CDR3 sequence is 19 residues long. The ends lost 1 base at V and 4 bases at J; junction bases unmatched: 16. CDR1 KGHSH and CDR2 LQKENI come from the germline V gene. In DNA, the CDR3 is TGTGCCAGCTCACCACAAATAGCCTCCGAGACAGGGGGCCTTTACGAGCAGTACTTC. Its translation: CASSPQIASETGGLYEQYF. Full variable domain (remainder filled in from reference TRBV18 and TRBJ2-7): NAGVMQNPRHLVRRRGQEARLRCSPMKGHSHVYWYRQLPEEGLKFMVYLQKENIIDESGMPKERFSAEFPKEGPSILRIQQVVRGDSAAYFCASSPQIASETGGLYEQYFGPGTRLTVT.

This clone was found once. The chain couples TRBV7-6 to TRBJ2-7; TRBD2 matches 8 bases. Trimming cost V 2 bases and J 6 bases; bases outside gene matches: 9. In germline, CDR1 is SGHVS, CDR2 FNYEAQ. The CDR3 runs 15 residues. CDR3 nucleotides: TGTGCCAGCAGCTTATTTGCGCGGGGGGAGGGCGAGCAGTACTTC. The encoded protein is CASSLFARGEGEQYF.

CDR3 bases: TGTGCCAGCTCCCATCAGTACCCGCGCACAGATACGCAGTATTTT. This codes for CASSHQYPRTDTQYF. The chain employs TRBV18 and TRBJ2-3; D is uncertain. CDR1 KGHSH and CDR2 LQKENI come from the germline V gene. The CDR3 runs to 15 residues. Trimming left V 6 bases short and J 1 base short, with 14 bases between. Full variable domain (rest looked up from reference TRBV18 and TRBJ2-3): NAGVMQNPRHLVRRRGQEARLRCSPMKGHSHVYWYRQLPEEGLKFMVYLQKENIIDESGMPKERFSAEFPKEGPSILRIQQVVRGDSAAYFCASSHQYPRTDTQYFGPGTRLTVL.

Worth noting for this clone: A junction boundary mismatches the germline segment, possibly from a read error. CDR3 in DNA: TGTGCCATCAGTGCGAGTGGTAGGGGGTTCACCTTC. Translating it yields CAISASGRGFTF. The chain links TRBV6-6 to TRBJ1-2, with D tentatively TRBD1 (6 bases). Germline-derived CDR1 and CDR2 are MNHNY and SVGAGI (reference sequence). CDR3 length: 12 residues.

This chain joins TRBV19 and TRBJ1-2; D might be TRBD1 (6 bases). The germline V gene encodes CDR1 LNHDA and CDR2 SQIVND (reference sequence). V lost 0 bases to trimming and J lost 7 bases, with 9 bases between them. This CDR3 region has 13 residues. Written as DNA, the CDR3 is TGTGCCAGTAGTATAGAGGGGACAACTGGCTACACCTTC. It is translated as CASSIEGTTGYTF.

The CDR3 nucleotides read TGCGCCAGCAGCCAAGATTTGGGCAGCCGGAACACTGAAGCTTTCTTT. Translating gives CASSQDLGSRNTEAFF. The V and J genes are TRBV4-3 and TRBJ1-1, with D unclear. The CDR3 is made up of 16 amino acids. Trimming cost V 0 bases and J 1 base, with 12 bases left between them. In germline, CDR1 is LGHNA, CDR2 YSLEER.

The V and J genes are TRBV7-9 and TRBJ2-1, with unresolved D. This CDR3 contains 14 residues. V lost 3 bases and J lost 0, with 6 bases in between. CDR1 and CDR2 (germline): SEHNR, FQNEAQ (reference sequence). In DNA form, the CDR3 reads TGTGCCAGCAGCTTGGGCGGCTCCTACAATGAGCAGTTCTTC. It is translated as CASSLGGSYNEQFF.

CDR3 coding DNA: TGTGCCAGCAGCCCCTTGGTTAACACTGAAGCTTTCTTT. Translating gives CASSPLVNTEAFF. The rearrangement joins TRBV27 to TRBJ1-1; D is ambiguous. The CDR3 runs 13 residues. CDR1 is MNHEY and CDR2 is SMNVEV in the germline V gene (reference sequence). The V gene lost 6 bases and the J gene lost 2 bases, with 10 bases spanning the gap.

At least ten counts were recorded for this clone. The V and J genes are TRBV30 and TRBJ2-2; 13 nucleotides match TRBD2. The ends lost 7 bases at V and 0 bases at J; junction bases unmatched: 8. Germline loops: CDR1 GTSNPN, CDR2 SVGIG (reference sequence). CDR3 length: 17 residues. In nucleotides, the CDR3 is TGTGCCTCGTCCCAACTAGCGGGGGGGCCGAACACCGGGGAGCTGTTTTTT. It codes for CASSQLAGGPNTGELFF.

The chain links TRBV4-1 to TRBJ1-3; D is undetermined. This CDR3 spans 15 amino acids. From germline, CDR1 is MGHRA and CDR2 YSYEKL. V gave up 2 bases and J gave up 0 bases, with 8 bases separating them. CDR3 protein: CASSQLPGSGNTIYF. The CDR3, as DNA: TGCGCCAGCAGCCAACTCCCGGGCTCTGGAAACACCATATATTTT.

The count of this clone is one. The V call is TRBV9, the J call TRBJ2-6; no firm D call. Per germline, CDR1 SGDLS and CDR2 YYNGEE. V dropped 3 bases and J dropped 0 bases, with 19 bases sitting between them. The CDR3 is made up of 19 amino acids. Here the CDR3 DNA reads TGTGCCAGCAGCGCCCGGGCCCAACCCACCAGCTCTGGGGCCAACGTCCTGACTTTC. It encodes CASSARAQPTSSGANVLTF.

This rearrangement joins TRBV6-6 to TRBJ2-3; TRBD2 matches 10 bases. Trimming at V came to 11 bases and at J to 0 bases, leaving 5 bases not matched to a gene. Germline V lookup: CDR1 MNHNY, CDR2 SVGAGI (reference sequence). The CDR3 has 14 residues. The CDR3 bases are TGTGCCGGTAGCGGGGGGCCTAGCACAGATACGCAGTATTTT. Protein sequence: CAGSGGPSTDTQYF.

This chain connects TRBV10-3 to TRBJ2-1; 7 bases map to TRBD1. The CDR3 extends over 16 amino acids. J was trimmed by 0 bases and V by 6 bases; bases with no gene match: 8. Per the germline V gene, CDR1 is ENHRY and CDR2 is SYGVKD. The CDR3 loop reads CAISRTGESSYNEQFF. In DNA, the CDR3 is TGTGCCATCAGCCGCACAGGGGAAAGCTCCTACAATGAGCAGTTCTTC.

This chain connects TRBV2 to TRBJ2-2; possibly TRBD1 for D (5 bases). The CDR3 consists of 15 residues. V lost 5 bases, J lost 0 bases, and 10 bases lay in between. Germline loops: CDR1 SNHLY, CDR2 FYNNEI. The CDR3 DNA reads TGTGCCAGCAGTTACAGGCCCGCGAACACCGGGGAGCTGTTTTTT. This gives the protein CASSYRPANTGELFF.

V and J are TRBV6-1 and TRBJ2-7; D is uncertain. The CDR3 extends over 11 amino acids. V was cut by 6 bases and J by 3 bases, with 6 bases left in between. CDR1 is MNHNS, CDR2 SASEGT, per germline. The DNA of the CDR3 is TGTGCCAGCAGATTGAACTACGAGCAGTACTTC. Translated: CASRLNYEQYF.

In DNA form, the CDR3 reads TGTGCCAGCAGTGTCCACCGGACAGAACAGACAGATACGCAGTATTTT. This gives the protein CASSVHRTEQTDTQYF. The chain links TRBV2 to TRBJ2-3; the D gene is possibly TRBD1 (6 bases). This CDR3 is 16 amino acids long. V dropped 4 bases and J dropped 3 bases, with 17 bases sitting between them. Germline CDR1 is SNHLY and CDR2 is FYNNEI.

This chain uses TRBV7-2 with TRBJ2-1; D is uncertain. This CDR3 has 14 residues. V lost 5 bases to trimming and J lost 9 bases, with 17 bases between them. The germline CDR1 and CDR2 sequences are SGHTA and FQGNSA. The CDR3 nucleotides are TGTGCCAGCAGCCCCGGGTGGGCCTCCGGTGAGCAGTTCTTC. Translation gives CASSPGWASGEQFF. Full variable domain (remainder filled in from reference TRBV7-2 and TRBJ2-1): GAGVSQSPSNKVTEKGKDVELRCDPISGHTALYWYRQSLGQGLEFLIYFQGNSAPDKSGLPSDRFSAERTGGSVSTLTIQRTQQEDSAVYLCASSPGWASGEQFFGPGTRLTVL.

This rearrangement joins TRBV18 to TRBJ1-2, with D possibly TRBD1 on 6 matching bases. Germline CDR1 and CDR2: KGHSH and LQKENI. The length of the CDR3 is 12 residues. Trimming removed 5 bases at V and 8 bases at J, with 12 bases between. CDR3 nucleotides: TGTGCCAGCTCATACAGGGAAATGGGCTACACCTTC. Translated: CASSYREMGYTF.

The V and J genes are TRBV15 and TRBJ2-5, with D unclear. Germline-derived CDR1 and CDR2 are LNHNV and YYDKDF (reference sequence). This CDR3 region has 12 residues. V was pared by 0 bases and J by 2 bases, with 1 base between. In DNA, the CDR3 is TGTGCCACCAGCAGAGATCAAGAGACCCAGTACTTC. Translated, it gives CATSRDQETQYF.

The table lists this clone with a count of one. The chain employs TRBV5-1 and TRBJ2-3; maybe TRBD2 (5 bases). Trimming removed 0 bases from V and 2 bases from J, with 13 bases in between. The CDR3 length is 16 residues. CDR1 is SGHRS and CDR2 is YFSETQ in the germline V gene. CDR3 coding DNA: TGCGCCAGCAGCTTGGTACAGAGGGTTTTCACAGATACGCAGTATTTT. Amino acid sequence: CASSLVQRVFTDTQYF.

The V and J genes are TRBV30 and TRBJ2-2, with D perhaps given as TRBD1 or TRBD2 (5 bases each). V shed 3 bases and J shed 7 bases, with 12 bases lying between them. Germline V gene sequence: CDR1 GTSNPN, CDR2 SVGIG (reference sequence). The CDR3 is 13 residues long. The CDR3 DNA follows: TGTGCCTGGAGCCAGGGAGTCGGCGGGGAGCTGTTTTTT. It is translated as CAWSQGVGGELFF.

The chain joins TRBV19 to TRBJ2-1; 10 positions match TRBD2. Germline V lookup: CDR1 LNHDA, CDR2 SQIVND (reference sequence). The CDR3 is 15 amino acids. V shed 5 bases and J 6 bases; nucleotides not matched to a gene: 7. The CDR3: CASSRGSGGANEQFF. CDR3 DNA: TGTGCCAGTAGTCGGGGGAGCGGGGGGGCCAATGAGCAGTTCTTC.

This clone has just one count. V and J are TRBV10-3 and TRBJ2-7; possibly TRBD1 for D (6 bases). CDR1 is ENHRY and CDR2 is SYGVKD in the germline V gene. V gave up 0 bases and J gave up 3 bases, with 12 bases separating them. CDR3 length equals 15 residues. CDR3 in amino acids: CAISESGQGIYEQYF. The CDR3 region has the DNA TGTGCCATCAGTGAGTCTGGTCAGGGGATCTACGAGCAGTACTTC.

This chain joins TRBV4-2 and TRBJ1-2; possible D gene TRBD1, 5 bases. The CDR3 extends over 14 amino acids. V was shortened by 4 bases and J by 0 bases, with 9 bases between the two germline ends. Germline V gene data show CDR1 as LGHNA and CDR2 as YNFKEQ. The chain's CDR3 is CASSRQSSNYGYTF. The CDR3 DNA reads as TGTGCCAGCAGCCGACAGTCGTCTAACTATGGCTACACCTTC.

The rearrangement links TRBV19 to TRBJ1-6; D perhaps matches TRBD1 (5 bases). Germline V gives CDR1 LNHDA, CDR2 SQIVND (reference sequence). The V gene lost 8 bases and the J gene lost 10 bases, with 15 bases spanning the gap. This CDR3 is 13 amino acids long. In DNA, the CDR3 is TGTGCCAGTTCGGACCGGGGCTCCTCACCCCTCCACTTT. Its protein is CASSDRGSSPLHF.

The V and J genes are TRBV10-3 and TRBJ1-2; D unclear. Per germline, CDR1 ENHRY and CDR2 SYGVKD. Trimming stripped 2 bases from V and 2 bases from J, with 12 bases between. The CDR3 length is 15 residues. CDR3: CAISEPTGRNYGYTF. DNA of the CDR3: TGTGCCATCAGTGAGCCTACCGGACGGAACTATGGCTACACCTTC.